These 25 T cell receptor beta chains were all obtained from the same sample, sequenced in a study of T cells after yellow fever vaccination. A single record per CDR3 protein comes from TCRdb applying MiXCR to the 5' RACE reads. The data show some 670,000 distinct CDR3 sequences, about 12% seen once. Sequences were derived from PBMCs, sampled on the day of the yellow fever booster vaccination. These receptors came from a man aged 25-45 years who received the YFV17D yellow fever vaccine.

This clonotype came up a few times. The rearrangement joins TRBV24-1 to TRBJ2-1, with TRBD1 identical over 7 bases. The V gene end was trimmed by 11 bases and the J gene end by 12 bases; junction bases not matched to a gene: 6. This CDR3 has 10 amino acids. In germline, CDR1 is KGHDR, CDR2 SFDVKD. The CDR3 DNA sequence: TGTGCCAGCCAGGGGGTAGGGCAGTTCTTC. This translates into CASQGVGQFF.

The J gene is TRBJ2-2, the V gene TRBV18, with D unresolved. The CDR3 contains 13 residues. The V and J ends lost 3 bases and 9 bases respectively, with 11 bases between them. Germline CDR1 is KGHSH and CDR2 is LQKENI. CDR3: CASSPGGLWELFF. Here the CDR3 DNA reads TGTGCCAGCTCACCCGGCGGTCTATGGGAGCTGTTTTTT.

In this sample, this clonotype turned up a few times. The J gene is TRBJ2-3, the V gene TRBV5-5; D is possibly TRBD2 (6 bases). The germline CDR1 and CDR2 sequences are SGHKS and YYEKEE (reference sequence). The V and J ends lost 1 base and 2 bases respectively, with 14 bases between them. The CDR3 runs 16 residues. CDR3: CASSLRLRGSTDTQYF. The DNA for the CDR3 is TGTGCCAGCAGCTTGAGGTTGCGGGGATCCACAGATACGCAGTATTTT.

Only a few counts were recorded for this clonotype. This chain links TRBV28 with TRBJ2-7; 11 bases align to TRBD2. V lost 5 bases, J lost 2 bases, and 8 bases stayed unmatched. CDR1 is MDHEN and CDR2 is SYDVKM in the germline V gene. This CDR3 is 16 amino acids long. The CDR3 DNA sequence: TGTGCCAGCAGTCCTTATACTAGCGGGAGTCCCTACGAGCAGTACTTC. Translating it yields CASSPYTSGSPYEQYF.

This clonotype was seen more than once but under ten times. V usage is TRBV28 and J usage is TRBJ2-1; 9 nucleotides align to TRBD2. Germline CDR1 MDHEN, CDR2 SYDVKM. The CDR3 spans 13 residues. V dropped 7 bases and J dropped 8; count of bases not matched to a gene: 6. This CDR3 reads CASISGRGDEQFF. The CDR3 nucleotides read TGTGCCAGCATTAGCGGGAGAGGCGATGAGCAGTTCTTC.

This clonotype was counted only a few times. This chain uses TRBV5-4 with TRBJ2-7; TRBD2 is a possible D gene (6 bases). CDR3 length equals 15 residues. The V end lost 4 bases, the J end lost 0 bases, and 14 bases lay between the germline ends. Germline V gives CDR1 SGHNT, CDR2 YYREEE (reference sequence). The DNA of the CDR3 is TGTGCCAGCAGCCGGGCCGGGGGATTCTCCTACGAGCAGTACTTC. Protein: CASSRAGGFSYEQYF.

This clonotype was counted a few times. The rearrangement uses TRBV11-2 and TRBJ1-3; the D is unclear. Germline V CDR1 and CDR2: SGHAT, FQNNGV. Between the trimmed V and J ends, which lost 5 bases and 4 bases, there was a span of 18 bases. This CDR3 region has 16 residues. In nucleotides, the CDR3 is TGTGCCAGCAGCCACCTCTCGAGCCGGCGAGGAAACACCATATATTTT. It encodes CASSHLSSRRGNTIYF.

The chain is built from TRBV7-3 and TRBJ2-3; 10 bases match TRBD2. The CDR3 totals 16 residues. With V trimmed by 4 bases and J by 4 bases, 8 bases remained unmatched. CDR1 is SGHTA, CDR2 FQGTGA, per germline. The CDR3 DNA is TGTGCCAGCAGCTCCGTAGCGGGAGGCGTATCAGATACGCAGTATTTT. This encodes CASSSVAGGVSDTQYF. Supplemented by reference TRBV7-3 and TRBJ2-3, the full variable domain reads GAGVSQTPSNKVTEKGKYVELRCDPISGHTALYWYRQSLGQGPEFLIYFQGTGAADDSGLPNDRFFAVRPEGSVSTLKIQRTERGDSAVYLCASSSVAGGVSDTQYFGPGTRLTVL.

This clonotype was observed many times. The chain links TRBV20-1 to TRBJ2-3; D is unresolved. Trimming took off 3 bases at V and 0 bases at J, with 7 bases between the two ends. Per germline, CDR1 DFQATT and CDR2 SNEGSKA (reference sequence). CDR3 size: 13 residues. CDR3 amino acids: CSARASSTDTQYF. The CDR3 DNA sequence: TGCAGTGCTAGGGCCTCCAGCACAGATACGCAGTATTTT.

This sequence joins TRBV20-1 and TRBJ2-1; 11 nucleotides agree with TRBD2. CDR3 size: 14 residues. The junction had 5 bases not matched to a gene; V was cut back by 3 bases and J by 7 bases. The V gene's germline CDR1 is DFQATT and CDR2 SNEGSKA (reference sequence). CDR3 DNA: TGCAGTGCTAGGCAGGGACTAGCGGATAATGAGCAGTTCTTC. Its translation: CSARQGLADNEQFF.

This clonotype was seen repeatedly, ten times or more. The chain combines TRBV20-1 with TRBJ2-2; D perhaps matches TRBD2 (6 bases). The CDR3 contains 15 residues. Looked up from germline, CDR1 is DFQATT and CDR2 is SNEGSKA (reference sequence). V dropped 0 bases and J dropped 8 bases, with 16 bases sitting between them. The CDR3 DNA sequence: TGCAGTGCTAGAGATCTAGGGCGGGATACTGGGGAGCTGTTTTTT. Translation gives CSARDLGRDTGELFF.

This rearrangement joins TRBV20-1 to TRBJ2-1; TRBD2 agrees at 13 bases. This CDR3 contains 15 residues. Germline CDR1 DFQATT, CDR2 SNEGSKA (reference sequence). V shed 0 bases, J shed 8 bases, and the junction held 4 bases outside the gene matches. The CDR3 DNA reads TGCAGTGCTAGAGAGGTGGGACTAGCGGGGTATGAGCAGTTCTTC. Translating it yields CSAREVGLAGYEQFF.

The chain carries TRBV9 and TRBJ2-2, with D possibly TRBD2 on 6 matching bases. V was trimmed by 7 bases and J by 5 bases, leaving 6 bases between them. This CDR3 is 11 amino acids long. Per the germline V gene, CDR1 is SGDLS and CDR2 is YYNGEE. The CDR3 region is CASGRTGELFF. CDR3 DNA: TGTGCCAGCGGGAGGACCGGGGAGCTGTTTTTT.

This rearrangement joins TRBV18 to TRBJ2-3; possible D gene TRBD1, 5 bases. V lost 2 bases and J 5 bases, leaving 20 bases between the germline ends. Germline CDR1 is KGHSH and CDR2 is LQKENI. This CDR3 comprises 17 residues. The CDR3 DNA is TGTGCCAGCTCACCATCGATGGGTTTAACCCAGGGAGATACGCAGTATTTT. Translated: CASSPSMGLTQGDTQYF.

In this sample, this clonotype turned up a few times. The genes are TRBV4-2 and TRBJ1-1, with D unclear. This CDR3 has 16 residues. V lost 0 bases and J 3 bases, leaving 14 bases between the germline ends. From germline, CDR1 is LGHNA and CDR2 YNFKEQ. The CDR3 reads CASSQDEAQRDTEAFF. The CDR3 DNA is TGTGCCAGCAGCCAAGATGAAGCCCAGAGGGACACTGAAGCTTTCTTT.

This clonotype was seen only a few times. J is TRBJ2-2 and V is TRBV3-1; 7 bases fit TRBD2. The germline V gene has CDR1 LGHDT and CDR2 YNNKEL (reference sequence). With V trimmed by 0 bases and J by 6 bases, 10 bases remained unmatched. The CDR3 runs to 17 residues. CDR3 amino acids: CASSQDMKRGFSGELFF. Here the CDR3 DNA reads TGTGCCAGCAGCCAAGATATGAAGCGGGGTTTCTCCGGGGAGCTGTTTTTT.

V gene TRBV6-6 combines with J gene TRBJ2-1; D unclear. The CDR3 contains 12 residues. Trimming removed 2 bases at V and 8 bases at J, with 7 bases between. Germline assignment: CDR1 MNHNY and CDR2 SVGAGI (reference sequence). The DNA of the CDR3 is TGTGCCAGCAGTTACGCCGTTGATGAGCAGTTCTTC. It encodes CASSYAVDEQFF.

This clonotype was seen a few times. The chain carries TRBV6-6 and TRBJ2-2; D unclear. V lost 6 bases and J 6 bases, leaving 5 bases between the germline ends. The CDR3 totals 11 residues. CDR1 and CDR2 from the germline V gene are MNHNY and SVGAGI (reference sequence). CDR3 in DNA: TGTGCCAGCAGGAGATCCGGGGAGCTGTTTTTT. It is translated as CASRRSGELFF.

This clonotype came up a few times. The CDR3 DNA reads as TGTGCCAGCTTGGATAGCGGGAGCAGTACGGAAGATACGCAGTATTTT. It yields the protein CASLDSGSSTEDTQYF. This chain connects TRBV6-1 to TRBJ2-3; the match to TRBD2 covers 9 bases. The CDR3 contains 16 residues. The J segment lost 5 bases and the V segment lost 8 bases, leaving 14 bases of the junction unmatched. CDR1 MNHNS and CDR2 SASEGT come from the germline V gene.

This chain uses TRBV6-1 with TRBJ1-5; D unresolved. Deletions cut 6 bases from V and 1 base from J, with 10 bases between. Germline V gene lookup returns CDR1 MNHNS and CDR2 SASEGT. The CDR3 loop spans 14 amino acids. The CDR3 DNA is TGTGCCAGCAGACCGACGGTCAGCAATCAGCCCCAGCATTTT. It yields the protein CASRPTVSNQPQHF.

The chain has TRBV4-1 and TRBJ2-7, with TRBD2 as a possible D gene (6 bases). Germline loops: CDR1 MGHRA, CDR2 YSYEKL. V lost 3 bases to trimming and J lost 7 bases, with 19 bases between them. The CDR3 runs 15 residues. CDR3 in amino acids: CASSHRMGGGEEQYF. CDR3 nucleotides: TGCGCCAGCAGCCACCGCATGGGCGGAGGGGAGGAGCAGTACTTC.

This clonotype has a count of ten or more. CDR3 loop: CSVIGIYEQFF. The CDR3 nucleotides read TGCAGCGTTATCGGGATTTATGAGCAGTTCTTC. This sequence joins TRBV29-1 and TRBJ2-1, with D maybe TRBD2 (5 bases). The germline V gene encodes CDR1 SQVTM and CDR2 ANQGSEA. The CDR3 loop spans 11 amino acids. Trimming removed 5 bases at V and 8 bases at J, with 10 bases between.

This sequence joins TRBV7-8 and TRBJ2-3; D is unclear. There are 11 residues in the CDR3. Germline V gives CDR1 SGHVS, CDR2 FQNEAQ. Trimming took 5 bases from V and 5 from J, leaving 5 bases between them. This CDR3 reads CASSMEDTQYF. The CDR3 region has the DNA TGTGCCAGCAGCATGGAAGATACGCAGTATTTT.

This clonotype turned up a few times. The chain uses TRBV5-1 and TRBJ2-5; D unresolved. V lost 6 bases to trimming and J lost 4 bases, with 7 bases between them. The CDR3 runs 11 residues. The germline V gene encodes CDR1 SGHRS and CDR2 YFSETQ. The DNA for the CDR3 is TGCGCCAGCAAGATGACAGAGACCCAGTACTTC. The encoded protein is CASKMTETQYF. The complete variable domain, with remaining parts taken from reference TRBV5-1 and TRBJ2-5, reads KAGVTQTPRYLIKTRGQQVTLSCSPISGHRSVSWYQQTPGQGLQFLFEYFSETQRNKGNFPGRFSGRQFSNSRSEMNVSTLELGDSALYLCASKMTETQYFGPGTRLLVL.

This clonotype was detected ten times or more. The V gene is TRBV4-3, the J gene TRBJ2-3; TRBD2 might be the D (6 bases). The germline V and J ends were trimmed by 2 bases and 7 bases, with 16 bases remaining between them. The CDR3 has 15 residues. Germline-derived CDR1 and CDR2 are LGHNA and YSLEER. CDR3 sequence reads: CASSQQPGVENTQYF. The DNA of the CDR3 is TGCGCCAGCAGCCAACAGCCGGGAGTGGAAAATACGCAGTATTTT.